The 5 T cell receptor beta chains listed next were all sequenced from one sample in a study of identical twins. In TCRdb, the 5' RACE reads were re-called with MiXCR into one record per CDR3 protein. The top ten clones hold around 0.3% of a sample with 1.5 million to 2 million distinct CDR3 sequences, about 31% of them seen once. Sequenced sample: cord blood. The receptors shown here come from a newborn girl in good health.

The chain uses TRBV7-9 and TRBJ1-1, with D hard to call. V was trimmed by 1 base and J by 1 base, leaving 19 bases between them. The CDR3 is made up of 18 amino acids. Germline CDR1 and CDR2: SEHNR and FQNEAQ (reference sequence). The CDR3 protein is CASSLGTYRGAQNTEAFF. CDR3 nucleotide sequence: TGTGCCAGCAGCTTAGGGACCTACCGCGGCGCCCAGAACACTGAAGCTTTCTTT.

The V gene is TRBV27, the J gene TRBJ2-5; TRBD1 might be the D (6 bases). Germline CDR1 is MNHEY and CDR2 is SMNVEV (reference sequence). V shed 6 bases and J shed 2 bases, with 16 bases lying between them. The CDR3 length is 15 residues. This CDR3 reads CASSLLGARQETQYF. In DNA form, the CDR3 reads TGTGCCAGCAGCCTATTGGGGGCGCGACAAGAGACCCAGTACTTC.

CDR3 amino acids: CASSVETGELFF. DNA for the CDR3: TGTGCCAGCAGCGTAGAGACCGGGGAGCTGTTTTTT. The chain links TRBV9 to TRBJ2-2; D gene uncertain. The CDR3 is made up of 12 amino acids. Trimming removed 0 bases at V and 5 bases at J, with 2 bases between. CDR1 and CDR2 from the germline V gene are SGDLS and YYNGEE.

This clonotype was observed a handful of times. The CDR3 sequence is CSARPGTPYEQYF. In nucleotides, the CDR3 is TGCAGTGCCAGGCCGGGGACGCCCTACGAGCAGTACTTC. The genes are TRBV20-1 and TRBJ2-7, with D perhaps TRBD1 or TRBD2 (5 bases each). V lost 6 bases and J lost 2, with 14 bases in between. Germline CDR1 is DFQATT and CDR2 is SNEGSKA (reference sequence). There are 13 residues in the CDR3.

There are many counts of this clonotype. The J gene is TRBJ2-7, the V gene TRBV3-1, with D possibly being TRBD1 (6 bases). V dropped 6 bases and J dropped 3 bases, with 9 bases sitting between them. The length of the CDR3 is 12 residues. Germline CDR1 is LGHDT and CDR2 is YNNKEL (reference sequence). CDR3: CASSRQVYEQYF. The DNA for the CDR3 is TGTGCCAGCAGTCGACAGGTCTACGAGCAGTACTTC.